Described below is a single TCR beta chain sequence and its context. This entry comes from a study of PD-1 and CTLA-4 blockade in melanoma. Sequencing used immunoSEQ multiplex PCR; TCRdb keeps in-frame clones, though not all of them. The sample holds about 28,000 clones, roughly nine tenths seen once. V lost 0 bases to trimming and J lost 5 bases; unmatched junction nucleotides: 2. Germline V lookup: CDR1 MRHNA, CDR2 SNTAGT. The CDR3 sequence is 15 residues long. The chain is built from TRBV6-4 and TRBJ2-1; 9 bases map to TRBD2. Sequencing was performed on CD8+ T cells from peripheral blood, taken before anti-PD-1 treatment. This receptor was identified in a human donor with melanoma. The DNA of the CDR3 is TGTGCCAGCAGTGACTCTAGCGGGGGTCACAATGAGCAGTTCTTC. This gives the protein CASSDSSGGHNEQFF.